The entry that follows covers one T cell receptor beta chain sequence. Antigen: not known. This entry is derived from a study of T cell responses to AZD1222 COVID-19 vaccine. Notes on the study in general: Most donors were white British and more were female, and clonal diversity was possibly underestimated. Along spike, vaccine-associated CD4 TCRs were found throughout, with dominance at 160-218 and 743-854. When two AZD1222 doses had been given, Spike-specific TCR breadth and depth rose.

Data came from immunoSEQ multiplex PCR; TCRdb stores just in-frame clones and leaves some out. There are 150,000 to 200,000 clones in the sample; about nine tenths occur only once, and over 1.5% lies in the top ten. The CDR3 is made up of 16 amino acids. The V segment lost 4 bases and the J segment 1 base; nucleotides outside the gene matches: 5. Germline V CDR1 and CDR2: SGHRS, YFSETQ. This receptor was identified in an adult in good health. J is TRBJ1-6 and V is TRBV5-1, with 7 bases that match TRBD1. Material: peripheral blood, obtained on day 0 of AZD1222 vaccination. The CDR3 sequence: CASSPGQASYNSPLHF. The CDR3 region has the DNA TGCGCCAGCAGCCCAGGACAGGCGTCCTATAATTCACCCCTCCACTTT.